The present entry profiles one TCR beta chain with its context. As yet, its antigen is unknown. Germline CDR1 and CDR2: MDHEN and SYDVKM. V lost 3 bases, J lost 6 bases, and 12 bases stayed unmatched. This CDR3 has 18 amino acids. Assays were performed on about 10^5 TCR templates per sample. Clones were read by immunoSEQ multiplex PCR, and TCRdb kept only the in-frame ones, dropping some. The table has approximately 100,000 clones, 90% to 95% seen once. This entry is derived from a study of siplizumab effects on memory and regulatory T cells. General study results and limits: Unstimulated subsets were the mapping target of only a minor fraction of alloreactive clones. It seemed that naive T cells were more diverse than memory cells and were major contributors to the alloresponse. Tregs proliferating in siplizumab cultures lacked confirmation of their suppressive function.

The sequence was collected from a human donor in good health. The V call is TRBV28, the J call TRBJ1-5, with TRBD1 identical over 12 bases. Sequenced input: non-Treg CD4+ T cells sorted from blood. CDR3 region: CASSLYRDRGRESQPQHF. The CDR3 DNA is TGTGCCAGCAGTTTGTACCGGGACAGGGGGCGCGAGAGTCAGCCCCAGCATTTT.